This T cell receptor beta chain originates from a study of shared T cell receptors in the human thymus. Trimming cost V 6 bases and J 3 bases; bases outside gene matches: 2. The CDR3 length is 13 residues. Per the germline V gene, CDR1 is MNHEY and CDR2 is SVGAGI. The protocol was immunoSEQ multiplex PCR, while the TCRdb copy is restricted to in-frame clones and leaves out a portion. Altogether around 730,000 clones are present, around 85% being singletons, with the ten largest covering around 0.0094%. The data were also submitted as part of a second study, on human thymus T cells. That work contributes: It was healthy Finnish infants having corrective surgery for congenital heart defects who were the donors. Thymus pieces cut out during corrective heart surgery were the tissue that was used. Within thymic and blood repertoires, V and J gene usage appeared to be biased. Thymic repertoires overlap heavily among unrelated individuals, related research has reported.

J is TRBJ1-5 and V is TRBV6-5; 7 positions match TRBD1. The source is a girl under three years old with a congenital heart defect. The material sequenced was thymocytes. CDR3 residues: CASRDRPNQPQHF. The CDR3 coding sequence is TGTGCCAGCAGGGACAGGCCCAATCAGCCCCAGCATTTT.